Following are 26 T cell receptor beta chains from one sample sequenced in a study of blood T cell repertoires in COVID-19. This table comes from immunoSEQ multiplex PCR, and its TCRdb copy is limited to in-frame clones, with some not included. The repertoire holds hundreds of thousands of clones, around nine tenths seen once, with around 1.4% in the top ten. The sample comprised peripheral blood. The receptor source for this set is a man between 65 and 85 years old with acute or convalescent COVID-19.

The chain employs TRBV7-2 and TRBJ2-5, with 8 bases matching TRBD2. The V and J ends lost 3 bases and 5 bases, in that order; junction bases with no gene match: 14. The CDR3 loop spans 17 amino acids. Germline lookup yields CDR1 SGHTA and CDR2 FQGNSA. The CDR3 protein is CASSFGGRGGSFETQYF. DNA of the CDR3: TGTGCCAGCAGCTTCGGCGGTCGGGGGGGTAGTTTTGAGACCCAGTACTTC.

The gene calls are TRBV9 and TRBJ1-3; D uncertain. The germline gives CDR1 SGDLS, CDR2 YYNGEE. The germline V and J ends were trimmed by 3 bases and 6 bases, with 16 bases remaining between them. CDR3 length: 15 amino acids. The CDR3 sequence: CASSGGGRAENTIYF. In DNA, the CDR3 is TGTGCCAGCAGCGGGGGAGGGAGGGCCGAAAACACCATATATTTT.

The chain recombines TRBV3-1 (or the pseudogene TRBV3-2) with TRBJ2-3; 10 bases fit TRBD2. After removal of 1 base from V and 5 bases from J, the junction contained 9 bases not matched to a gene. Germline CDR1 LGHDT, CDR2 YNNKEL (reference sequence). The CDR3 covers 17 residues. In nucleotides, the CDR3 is TGTGCCAGCAGCCAAGTTCAAGCGGGGGGGCGTGTAGATACGCAGTATTTT. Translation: CASSQVQAGGRVDTQYF.

Written as DNA, the CDR3 is TGTGCCAGCAGCCAGCGAGGGGCGGGGTACAATGAGCAGTTCTTC. Translated, it gives CASSQRGAGYNEQFF. The J gene is TRBJ2-1, the V gene TRBV9; D might be TRBD2 (6 bases). This CDR3 contains 15 residues. The germline V and J ends were trimmed by 4 bases and 4 bases, with 15 bases remaining between them. Germline loops: CDR1 SGDLS, CDR2 YYNGEE. Looking up the rest from reference TRBV9 and TRBJ2-1 gives the full variable domain: DSGVTQTPKHLITATGQRVTLRCSPRSGDLSVYWYQQSLDQGLQFLIQYYNGEERAKGNILERFSAQQFPDLHSELNLSSLELGDSALYFCASSQRGAGYNEQFFGPGTRLTVL.

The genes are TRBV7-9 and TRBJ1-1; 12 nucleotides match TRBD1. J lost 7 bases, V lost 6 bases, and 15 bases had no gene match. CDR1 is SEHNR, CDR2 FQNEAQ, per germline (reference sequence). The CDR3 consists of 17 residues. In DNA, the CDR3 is TGTGCCAGCAGAGCCTTACTGCGGGGACAGGGGGCCGGTGAAGCTTTCTTT. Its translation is CASRALLRGQGAGEAFF.

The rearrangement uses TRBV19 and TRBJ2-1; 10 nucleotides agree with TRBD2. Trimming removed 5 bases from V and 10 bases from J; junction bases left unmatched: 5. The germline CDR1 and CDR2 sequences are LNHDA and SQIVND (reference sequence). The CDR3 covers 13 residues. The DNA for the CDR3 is TGTGCCAGTAGTCCGGGACTAGCGTCGGAGCAGTTCTTC. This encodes CASSPGLASEQFF.

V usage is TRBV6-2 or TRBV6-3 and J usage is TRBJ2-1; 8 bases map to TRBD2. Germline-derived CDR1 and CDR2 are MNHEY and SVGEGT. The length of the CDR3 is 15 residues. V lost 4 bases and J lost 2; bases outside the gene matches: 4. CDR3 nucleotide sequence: TGTGCCAGCAGTTTCCCGGGACTAGCCTACAATGAGCAGTTCTTC. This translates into CASSFPGLAYNEQFF.

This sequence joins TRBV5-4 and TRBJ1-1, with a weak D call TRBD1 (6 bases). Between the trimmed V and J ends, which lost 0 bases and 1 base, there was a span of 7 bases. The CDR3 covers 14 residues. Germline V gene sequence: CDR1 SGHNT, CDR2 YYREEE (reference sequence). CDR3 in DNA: TGTGCCAGCAGCTTGGGACAGGCGAACACTGAAGCTTTCTTT. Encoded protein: CASSLGQANTEAFF.

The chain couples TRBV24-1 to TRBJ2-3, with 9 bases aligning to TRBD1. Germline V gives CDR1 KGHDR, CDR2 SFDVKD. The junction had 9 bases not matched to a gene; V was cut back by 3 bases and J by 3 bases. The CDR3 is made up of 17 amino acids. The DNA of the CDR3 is TGTGCCACCAGTGATCCGCCGACAGGGGGTTCGACAGATACGCAGTATTTT. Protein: CATSDPPTGGSTDTQYF.

CDR3 residues: CASSPGGSTDTQYF. The CDR3 nucleotides read TGTGCCAGCAGCCCCGGGGGGAGCACAGATACGCAGTATTTT. The rearrangement joins TRBV11-3 to TRBJ2-3, with TRBD2 identical over 7 bases. Germline-derived CDR1 and CDR2 are SGHNT and YENEEA. This CDR3 comprises 14 residues. The V and J ends lost 5 bases and 0 bases, in that order; junction bases with no gene match: 2.

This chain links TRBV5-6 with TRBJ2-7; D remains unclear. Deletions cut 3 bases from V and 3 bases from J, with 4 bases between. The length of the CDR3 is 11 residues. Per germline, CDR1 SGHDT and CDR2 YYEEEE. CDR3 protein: CASSSYYEQYF. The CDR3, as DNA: TGTGCCAGCAGCTCGTACTACGAGCAGTACTTC.

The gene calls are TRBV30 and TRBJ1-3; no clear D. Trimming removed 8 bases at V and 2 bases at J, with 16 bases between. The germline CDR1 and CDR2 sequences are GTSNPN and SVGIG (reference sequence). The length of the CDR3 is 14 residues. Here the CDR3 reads CARNAGGAGNTIYF. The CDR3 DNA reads TGTGCCCGCAACGCCGGAGGCGCTGGAAACACCATATATTTT.

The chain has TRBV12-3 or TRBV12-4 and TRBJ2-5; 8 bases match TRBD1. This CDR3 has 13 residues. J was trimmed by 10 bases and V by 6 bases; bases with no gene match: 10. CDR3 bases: TGTGCCAGCAGGGACATTAGCAGGGGGCACCAGTACTTC. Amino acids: CASRDISRGHQYF.

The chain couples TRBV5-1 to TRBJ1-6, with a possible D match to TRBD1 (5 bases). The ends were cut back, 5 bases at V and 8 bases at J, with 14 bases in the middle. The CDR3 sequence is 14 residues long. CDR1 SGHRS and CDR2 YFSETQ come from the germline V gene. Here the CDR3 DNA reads TGCGCCAGCAGACCCCAGACAGATGATTCACCCCTCCACTTT. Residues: CASRPQTDDSPLHF.

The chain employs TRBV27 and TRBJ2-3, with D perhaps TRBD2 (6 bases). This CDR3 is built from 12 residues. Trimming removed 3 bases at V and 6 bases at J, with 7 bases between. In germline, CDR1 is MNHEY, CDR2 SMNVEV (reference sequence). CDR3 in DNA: TGTGCCAGCAGTTTGGAGGGGGATACGCAGTATTTT. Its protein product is CASSLEGDTQYF.

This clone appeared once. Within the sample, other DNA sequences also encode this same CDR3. The CDR3 sequence is CAWSAGSSGNTIYF. As DNA, the CDR3 is TGTGCCTGGAGCGCAGGAAGCTCTGGAAACACCATATATTTT. The J gene is TRBJ1-3, the V gene TRBV30; D uncertain. Germline V lookup: CDR1 GTSNPN, CDR2 SVGIG (reference sequence). Trimming removed 3 bases from V and 0 bases from J, with 9 bases in between. This CDR3 comprises 14 residues.

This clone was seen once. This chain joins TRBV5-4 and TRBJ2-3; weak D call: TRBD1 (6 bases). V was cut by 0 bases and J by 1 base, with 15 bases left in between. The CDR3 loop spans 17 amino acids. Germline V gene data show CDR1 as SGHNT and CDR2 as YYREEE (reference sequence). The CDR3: CASSLEFGGAGTDTQYF. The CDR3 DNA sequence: TGTGCCAGCAGCTTGGAGTTTGGGGGCGCCGGCACAGATACGCAGTATTTT. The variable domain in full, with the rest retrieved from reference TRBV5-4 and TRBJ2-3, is ETGVTQSPTHLIKTRGQQVTLRCSSQSGHNTVSWYQQALGQGPQFIFQYYREEENGRGNFPPRFSGLQFPNYSSELNVNALELDDSALYLCASSLEFGGAGTDTQYFGPGTRLTVL.

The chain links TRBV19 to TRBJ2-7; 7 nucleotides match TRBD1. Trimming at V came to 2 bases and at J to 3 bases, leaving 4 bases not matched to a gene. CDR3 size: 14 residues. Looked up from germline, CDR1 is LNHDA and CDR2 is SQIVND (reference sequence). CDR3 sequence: CASSIKSGGYEQYF. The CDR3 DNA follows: TGTGCCAGTAGTATAAAGTCAGGGGGCTACGAGCAGTACTTC. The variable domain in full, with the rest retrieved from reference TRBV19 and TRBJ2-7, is DGGITQSPKYLFRKEGQNVTLSCEQNLNHDAMYWYRQDPGQGLRLIYYSQIVNDFQKGDIAEGYSVSREKKESFPLTVTSAQKNPTAFYLCASSIKSGGYEQYFGPGTRLTVT.

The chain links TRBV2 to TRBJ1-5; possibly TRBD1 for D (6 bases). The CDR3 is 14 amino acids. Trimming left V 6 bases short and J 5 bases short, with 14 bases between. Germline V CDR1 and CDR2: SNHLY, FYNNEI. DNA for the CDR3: TGTGCCAGCAGCACACAGGGTAACTATCAGCCCCAGCATTTT. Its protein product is CASSTQGNYQPQHF.

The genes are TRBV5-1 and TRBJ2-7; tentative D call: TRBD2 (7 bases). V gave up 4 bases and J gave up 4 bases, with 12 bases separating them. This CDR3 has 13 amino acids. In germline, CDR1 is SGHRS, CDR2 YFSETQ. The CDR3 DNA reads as TGCGCCAGCAGCGAGGGGGGGACGTACGAGCAGTACTTC. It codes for CASSEGGTYEQYF.

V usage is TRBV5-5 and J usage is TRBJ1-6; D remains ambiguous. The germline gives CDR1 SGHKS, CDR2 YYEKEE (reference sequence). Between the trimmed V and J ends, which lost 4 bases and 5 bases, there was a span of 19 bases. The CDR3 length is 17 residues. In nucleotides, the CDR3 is TGTGCCAGCAGCCGAACTTTGGGCCTGGAGGATAATTCACCCCTCCACTTT. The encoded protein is CASSRTLGLEDNSPLHF.

CDR3 amino acids: CASPPAGGTEAFF. The CDR3, as DNA: TGTGCCAGTCCCCCCGCAGGGGGCACTGAAGCTTTCTTT. This chain uses TRBV19 with TRBJ1-1, with 7 nucleotides matching TRBD1. Trimming took 8 bases from V and 4 from J; bases not matched to a gene: 7. The germline gives CDR1 LNHDA, CDR2 SQIVND (reference sequence). The CDR3 spans 13 residues.

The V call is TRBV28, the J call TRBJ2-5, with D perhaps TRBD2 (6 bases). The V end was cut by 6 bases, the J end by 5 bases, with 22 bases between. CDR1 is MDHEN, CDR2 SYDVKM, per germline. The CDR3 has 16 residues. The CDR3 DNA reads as TGTGCCAGCAGCTCTAGAGGAGGGGTTGGGAGGGAGACCCAGTACTTC. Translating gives CASSSRGGVGRETQYF.

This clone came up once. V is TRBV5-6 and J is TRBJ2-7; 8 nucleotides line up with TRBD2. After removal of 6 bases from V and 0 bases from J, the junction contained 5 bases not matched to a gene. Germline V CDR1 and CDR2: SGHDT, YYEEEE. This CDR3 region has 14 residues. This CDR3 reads CASTSRGGSYEQYF. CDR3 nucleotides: TGTGCCAGCACCTCACGGGGGGGCTCCTACGAGCAGTACTTC. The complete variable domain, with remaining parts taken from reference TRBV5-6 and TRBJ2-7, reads DAGVTQSPTHLIKTRGQQVTLRCSPKSGHDTVSWYQQALGQGPQFIFQYYEEEERQRGNFPDRFSGHQFPNYSSELNVNALLLGDSALYLCASTSRGGSYEQYFGPGTRLTVT.

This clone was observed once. In DNA form, the CDR3 reads TGTGCCAGCAGCCTCCGGGACAGGGGAGTCGCAGATACGCAGTATTTT. It codes for CASSLRDRGVADTQYF. The rearrangement joins TRBV3-1 (or the pseudogene TRBV3-2) to TRBJ2-3; the match to TRBD1 covers 10 bases. CDR3 size: 16 residues. CDR1 and CDR2 from the germline V gene are LGHDT and YNNKEL (reference sequence). Trimming took 4 bases from V and 4 from J; bases not matched to a gene: 8.

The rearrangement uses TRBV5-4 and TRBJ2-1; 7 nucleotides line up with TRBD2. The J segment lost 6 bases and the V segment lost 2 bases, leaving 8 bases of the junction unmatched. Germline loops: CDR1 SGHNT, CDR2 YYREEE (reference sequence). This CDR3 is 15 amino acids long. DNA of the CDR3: TGTGCCAGCAGCTTTGGGGAGGGCCGAGGCAATGAGCAGTTCTTC. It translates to CASSFGEGRGNEQFF.